The 20 T cell receptor beta chains below come from one sample, sequenced in a study of control samples from healthy donors and cancer patients. Method: immunoSEQ multiplex PCR; TCRdb's copy keeps in-frame clones and lacks some. The table has 150,000 to 200,000 clones, approximately 94% seen once. Sequenced: blood. These receptors originate from a man aged 25-45 years in good health.

The chain joins TRBV27 to TRBJ1-5, with TRBD1 identical over 8 bases. Germline V CDR1 and CDR2: MNHEY, SMNVEV (reference sequence). The CDR3 runs 11 residues. CDR3 coding DNA: TGTGGGACAGGGCACGATCAGCCCCAGCATTTT. Encoded protein: CGTGHDQPQHF.

This sequence joins TRBV10-2 and TRBJ1-1; weak D call: TRBD1 (5 bases). V shed 6 bases and J shed 0 bases, with 11 bases lying between them. This CDR3 is built from 14 residues. Germline CDR1 WSHSY, CDR2 SAAADI. The CDR3 region has the DNA TGCGCCAGCAGCAGGACACCTATGAACACTGAAGCTTTCTTT. It encodes CASSRTPMNTEAFF.

This chain uses TRBV30 with TRBJ2-7; D perhaps matches TRBD2 (6 bases). This CDR3 region has 12 residues. Germline CDR1 and CDR2: GTSNPN and SVGIG (reference sequence). V lost 1 base, J lost 5 bases, and 9 bases lay in between. CDR3 sequence reads: CAWSGPGDEQYF. DNA of the CDR3: TGTGCCTGGAGTGGGCCGGGGGACGAGCAGTACTTC. Drawing the rest from reference TRBV30 and TRBJ2-7, the complete variable domain is SQTIHQWPATLVQPVGSPLSLECTVEGTSNPNLYWYRQAAGRGLQLLFYSVGIGQISSEVPQNLSASRPQDRQFILSSKKLLLSDSGFYLCAWSGPGDEQYFGPGTRLTVT.

The V gene is TRBV27, the J gene TRBJ2-1; D unclear. The germline gives CDR1 MNHEY, CDR2 SMNVEV (reference sequence). The CDR3 is 17 residues long. Trimming removed 3 bases at V and 0 bases at J, with 15 bases between. The CDR3 loop reads CASSFGSVLSSYNEQFF. The CDR3 DNA follows: TGTGCCAGCAGTTTCGGGTCGGTACTGAGCTCCTACAATGAGCAGTTCTTC.

This clone was seen more than once but under ten times. The V gene is TRBV5-5, the J gene TRBJ2-1; 8 bases are shared with TRBD1. With 3 bases clipped from V and 6 bases from J, the junction kept 8 bases outside the gene matches. This CDR3 spans 15 amino acids. Per the germline V gene, CDR1 is SGHKS and CDR2 is YYEKEE (reference sequence). The CDR3 region has the DNA TGTGCCAGCAGCTCCGGGGACAGGTTCTCCAATGAGCAGTTCTTC. It is translated as CASSSGDRFSNEQFF.

V usage is TRBV6-1 and J usage is TRBJ1-2, with a weak D call TRBD1 (5 bases). The CDR3 contains 14 residues. In germline, CDR1 is MNHNS, CDR2 SASEGT. The V end lost 2 bases, the J end lost 3 bases, and 10 bases lay between the germline ends. CDR3 bases: TGTGCCAGCAGTGAATCAGGACACCACTATGGCTACACCTTC. Its protein is CASSESGHHYGYTF.

The rearrangement joins TRBV6-6 to TRBJ1-6; 10 nucleotides align to TRBD1. Germline assignment: CDR1 MNHNY and CDR2 SVGAGI (reference sequence). The CDR3 consists of 16 residues. Germline trimming cut 6 bases from V and 7 bases from J; bases unmatched to any gene: 9. The CDR3 here is CASSPRDRGENSPLHF. The CDR3 nucleotides are TGTGCCAGCAGCCCAAGGGACAGGGGAGAAAATTCACCCCTCCACTTT.

This clone has a handful of counts. The chain is built from TRBV4-3 and TRBJ1-6, with TRBD1 matching 7 bases. The CDR3 is 15 amino acids. Germline lookup yields CDR1 LGHNA and CDR2 YSLEER. Trimming at V came to 3 bases and at J to 9 bases, leaving 8 bases not matched to a gene. Written as DNA, the CDR3 is TGCGCCAGCAGCCATCATACAGGGGATGGTTCACCCCTCCACTTT. The encoded protein is CASSHHTGDGSPLHF.

The chain employs TRBV19 and TRBJ1-3; 8 nucleotides line up with TRBD1. This CDR3 region has 15 residues. The germline V gene has CDR1 LNHDA and CDR2 SQIVND (reference sequence). V dropped 6 bases and J dropped 0; count of bases not matched to a gene: 4. The CDR3 region is CASSGQGYSGNTIYF. CDR3 sequence (DNA): TGTGCCAGTAGCGGACAGGGTTACTCTGGAAACACCATATATTTT.

The chain links TRBV5-1 to TRBJ2-7, with D perhaps TRBD1 (6 bases). CDR1 is SGHRS, CDR2 YFSETQ, per germline. The germline V and J ends were trimmed by 4 bases and 6 bases, with 17 bases remaining between them. The CDR3 sequence is 14 residues long. The CDR3 loop is CASSPGQPRVEQYF. The CDR3 DNA reads as TGCGCCAGCAGCCCTGGACAGCCGAGAGTCGAGCAGTACTTC.

The chain recombines TRBV6-5 with TRBJ2-5; unclear D gene. The CDR3 totals 14 residues. Trimming cost V 0 bases and J 5 bases, with 10 bases left between them. Per germline, CDR1 MNHEY and CDR2 SVGAGI. The CDR3 coding sequence is TGTGCCAGCAGTTACTCGAGGCTCGGTGAGACCCAGTACTTC. Encoded protein: CASSYSRLGETQYF.

This chain joins TRBV19 and TRBJ2-5; D remains unclear. Trimming removed 10 bases at V and 7 bases at J, with 13 bases between. This CDR3 contains 11 residues. The germline V gene encodes CDR1 LNHDA and CDR2 SQIVND (reference sequence). Written as DNA, the CDR3 is TGTGCCACCAGTGGTGTTCGGACCCAGTACTTC. This codes for CATSGVRTQYF. Based on the CDR3 plus reference TRBV19 and TRBJ2-5, the full variable domain is DGGITQSPKYLFRKEGQNVTLSCEQNLNHDAMYWYRQDPGQGLRLIYYSQIVNDFQKGDIAEGYSVSREKKESFPLTVTSAQKNPTAFYLCATSGVRTQYFGPGTRLLVL.

The genes are TRBV7-9 and TRBJ2-7; no firm D call. This CDR3 has 11 residues. With 2 bases removed from V and 6 bases from J, the gap between germline ends came to 5 bases. Germline V gene sequence: CDR1 SEHNR, CDR2 FQNEAQ (reference sequence). The CDR3 DNA sequence: TGTGCCAGCAGCTTACACTTCGAGCAGTACTTC. Translated, it gives CASSLHFEQYF.

The chain uses TRBV5-1 and TRBJ2-7, with 9 bases matching TRBD1. J lost 5 bases, V lost 6 bases, and 9 bases had no gene match. CDR1 is SGHRS and CDR2 is YFSETQ in the germline V gene. The CDR3 covers 14 residues. CDR3 DNA sequence: TGCGCCAGCACCGCGACAGGGGGAATACACGAGCAGTACTTC. Residues: CASTATGGIHEQYF. Based on the CDR3 plus reference TRBV5-1 and TRBJ2-7, the full variable domain is KAGVTQTPRYLIKTRGQQVTLSCSPISGHRSVSWYQQTPGQGLQFLFEYFSETQRNKGNFPGRFSGRQFSNSRSEMNVSTLELGDSALYLCASTATGGIHEQYFGPGTRLTVT.

The V gene is TRBV24-1, the J gene TRBJ2-1, with D perhaps TRBD2 (5 bases). Between the trimmed V and J ends, which lost 4 bases and 10 bases, there was a span of 13 bases. The CDR3 runs to 13 residues. Germline loops: CDR1 KGHDR, CDR2 SFDVKD. CDR3 DNA sequence: TGTGCCACCAGTGAGTTGCGACTACCCGAGCAGTTCTTC. Its protein product is CATSELRLPEQFF.

This chain links TRBV6-5 with TRBJ1-6; D remains ambiguous. Germline V gene data show CDR1 as MNHEY and CDR2 as SVGAGI. The V end lost 2 bases, the J end lost 0 bases, and 8 bases lay between the germline ends. The CDR3 covers 16 residues. In DNA, the CDR3 is TGTGCCAGCAGTTACGAGAAGTACTCCTATAATTCACCCCTCCACTTT. Translation gives CASSYEKYSYNSPLHF.

This clone was detected only a few times. V gene TRBV11-2 combines with J gene TRBJ1-3; 10 bases are shared with TRBD1. The ends lost 6 bases at V and 3 bases at J; junction bases unmatched: 5. The CDR3 is 15 amino acids. The germline V gene encodes CDR1 SGHAT and CDR2 FQNNGV. The CDR3 loop reads CASRPGQGIGNTIYF. The CDR3 nucleotides are TGTGCCAGCAGGCCGGGACAGGGGATTGGAAACACCATATATTTT.

The genes are TRBV5-1 and TRBJ2-7; D possibly uses TRBD1 or TRBD2 (5 bases each). In germline, CDR1 is SGHRS, CDR2 YFSETQ. This CDR3 has 11 residues. The CDR3 sequence is CPPGAEYEQYF. CDR3 sequence (DNA): TGCCCGCCCGGGGCGGAGTACGAGCAGTACTTC.

V usage is TRBV21-1 and J usage is TRBJ2-7; the table gives TRBD1 as D, unverified against the DNA. TRBV21-1 is shown as a pseudogene. The CDR3 spans 18 residues. For the CDR3, the DNA is TGTGCCAGCAGCAAAGATGGCGCCGACAGTTTTACCTCCTACGAGCAGTACTTC. This encodes CASSKDGADSFTSYEQYF.

This sequence joins TRBV2 and TRBJ2-7; the match to TRBD2 covers 7 bases. Germline V lookup: CDR1 SNHLY, CDR2 FYNNEI. CDR3 length: 13 residues. V dropped 9 bases and J dropped 7; count of bases not matched to a gene: 12. The DNA of the CDR3 is TGTGCCAGTCAGCGGGAAAAGGGCGGGGAGCAGTACTTC. Protein sequence: CASQREKGGEQYF. Based on the CDR3 plus reference TRBV2 and TRBJ2-7, the full variable domain is EPEVTQTPSHQVTQMGQEVILRCVPISNHLYFYWYRQILGQKVEFLVSFYNNEISEKSEIFDDQFSVERPDGSNFTLKIRSTKLEDSAMYFCASQREKGGEQYFGPGTRLTVT.